The present entry profiles one T cell receptor (beta chain) with its context. Per germline, CDR1 KGHSH and CDR2 LQKENI. V shed 2 bases and J shed 5 bases, with 10 bases lying between them. The CDR3 has 13 residues. This sample stems from a study of response to subunit inactivated influenza vaccine. TCRdb re-called the RT-PCR reads through MiXCR, storing one row per CDR3 protein. The sample consists of just under 550,000 distinct CDR3 sequences, around 25% of them appearing once. This same sample was also taken into another study, of T cells expressing NK-cell markers. That report notes: Scientists made TCR beta cDNA using 5'RACE template switching with UMIs. Alpha-beta TCR T cells were the sole sorting target in several experiments, owing to an anti-gamma-delta TCR antibody. Six or seven donors had dominant NKG2C+ clonotypes that comprised about 1.0-8% of their CD8+ T cells. It was still unclear whether expanded NKG2C+ T cell clones were HCMV specific.

Sequencing used CD4+ T cells sorted from PBMCs, obtained 12 days after vaccination. The gene calls are TRBV18 and TRBJ2-7; D is perhaps TRBD1 or TRBD2 (5 bases each). The TCR originated in a man aged 50 to 60 who received an inactivated influenza vaccine. The chain's CDR3 is CASSPNGADEQYF. The CDR3 coding sequence is TGTGCCAGCTCACCAAACGGGGCCGACGAGCAGTACTTC.